These 9 T cell receptor beta chains originate from one sample sequenced in a study of blood T cell repertoires in COVID-19. Measured with immunoSEQ multiplex PCR; TCRdb has only the in-frame clones, and not every one. The sample records around 160,000 clones, less than 90% being singletons. The material sequenced was PBMCs or T cells enriched from blood (not recorded which). These receptors all come from a woman aged 50 to 65 who had been exposed to COVID-19.

The chain uses TRBV10-1 and TRBJ1-3, with D tentatively TRBD1 (6 bases). In germline, CDR1 is WNHNN, CDR2 SYGVQD (reference sequence). Deletions cut 7 bases from V and 2 bases from J, with 15 bases between. The CDR3 has 15 amino acids. The CDR3 bases are TGCGCCAGCACTGATGGGACAAGGGCTGGAAACACCATATATTTT. Amino acids: CASTDGTRAGNTIYF.

The V call is TRBV19, the J call TRBJ1-3; a weak D match, TRBD1 (5 bases). Trimming took 3 bases from V and 0 from J, leaving 9 bases between them. The CDR3 covers 15 residues. Per germline, CDR1 LNHDA and CDR2 SQIVND (reference sequence). The CDR3 protein is CASSMGLASGNTIYF. CDR3 in DNA: TGTGCCAGTAGTATGGGGCTTGCCTCTGGAAACACCATATATTTT.

The chain joins TRBV2 to TRBJ2-5; 7 bases align to TRBD2. Germline CDR1 and CDR2: SNHLY and FYNNEI. Trimming at V came to 10 bases and at J to 0 bases, leaving 11 bases not matched to a gene. The CDR3 is made up of 15 amino acids. The CDR3 bases are TGTGCCATAAGGGACTACCGAAGGAACCAAGAGACCCAGTACTTC. This translates into CAIRDYRRNQETQYF. Filled out from reference TRBV2 and TRBJ2-5, the complete variable domain reads EPEVTQTPSHQVTQMGQEVILRCVPISNHLYFYWYRQILGQKVEFLVSFYNNEISEKSEIFDDQFSVERPDGSNFTLKIRSTKLEDSAMYFCAIRDYRRNQETQYFGPGTRLLVL.

The chain links TRBV7-2 to TRBJ2-1; TRBD2 agrees at 7 bases. The CDR3 covers 13 residues. The germline CDR1 and CDR2 sequences are SGHTA and FQGNSA. J gave up 12 bases and V 3 bases, and 8 bases lay outside the gene matches. CDR3 in amino acids: CASSFGRSPRQFF. DNA for the CDR3: TGTGCCAGCAGCTTCGGGAGGTCCCCAAGGCAGTTCTTC.

The chain combines TRBV29-1 with TRBJ2-3; possibly TRBD2 for D (5 bases). V lost 5 bases and J 0 bases, leaving 9 bases between the germline ends. From germline, CDR1 is SQVTM and CDR2 ANQGSEA. This CDR3 spans 13 amino acids. The CDR3 spells CSVPGISTDTQYF. DNA of the CDR3: TGCAGCGTTCCCGGGATAAGCACAGATACGCAGTATTTT.

This chain links TRBV3-1 (or the pseudogene TRBV3-2) with TRBJ2-3; weak D call: TRBD2 (6 bases). The V end was cut by 7 bases, the J end by 4 bases, with 21 bases between. CDR1 is LGHDT and CDR2 is YNNKEL in the germline V gene (reference sequence). CDR3 size: 16 residues. CDR3: CASNPGWAGRSDTQYF. CDR3 in DNA: TGTGCCAGCAACCCGGGGTGGGCGGGAAGGTCAGATACGCAGTATTTT.

J is TRBJ2-1 and V is TRBV19; 7 nucleotides line up with TRBD2. The V gene's germline CDR1 is LNHDA and CDR2 SQIVND (reference sequence). V lost 0 bases to trimming and J lost 8 bases; unmatched junction nucleotides: 1. This CDR3 contains 13 residues. The CDR3 bases are TGTGCCAGTAGTATAGATGCGGGGGATGAGCAGTTCTTC. Its protein product is CASSIDAGDEQFF.

This sequence joins TRBV5-6 and TRBJ1-1; the D gene is possibly TRBD1 (6 bases). Germline V gene lookup returns CDR1 SGHDT and CDR2 YYEEEE. The V gene lost 0 bases and the J gene lost 10 bases, with 10 bases spanning the gap. The CDR3 extends over 12 amino acids. The CDR3 coding sequence is TGTGCCAGCAGCTTGGCGACAGGACGAGCTTTCTTT. Encoded protein: CASSLATGRAFF.

This chain connects TRBV3-1 (or the pseudogene TRBV3-2) to TRBJ2-3; unclear D gene. The CDR3 consists of 14 residues. Germline V lookup: CDR1 LGHDT, CDR2 YNNKEL (reference sequence). Trimming left V 4 bases short and J 11 bases short, with 19 bases between. As DNA, the CDR3 is TGTGCCAGCAGCCTCCGCGGCCTCGTGGAGAAGCAGTATTTT. Its translation is CASSLRGLVEKQYF.